This T cell receptor (beta chain) originates from a study of T cells after posttransplantation cyclophosphamide. This clone was observed once. As yet, its antigen is unknown. Germline V gene lookup returns CDR1 SGHVS and CDR2 FNYEAQ. CDR3 length: 12 amino acids. The V end lost 1 base, the J end lost 5 bases, and 5 bases lay between the germline ends. Method: immunoSEQ multiplex PCR; TCRdb's copy keeps in-frame clones and lacks some. The sample carries tens of thousands of clones, 80% to 95% recorded once. Cyclophosphamide on days +3 and +4 followed busulfan-fludarabine conditioning and a marrow graft. Whole-study findings and limits: Later post-transplant blood repertoires were often dominated by donor CD8+ memory clones. Skin or GI-infiltrating T cells shared few TRB sequences with blood. After PTCy, TRB diversity resembled that of CNI/methotrexate controls.

The specimen was PBMCs, collected just over 60 days after allogeneic stem cell transplant with posttransplant cyclophosphamide. J is TRBJ2-5 and V is TRBV7-6; D gene unclear. This clonotype originated in a male patient in his sixties who received an allogeneic stem cell transplant from a related donor and was CMV-positive. The T cells may partly be graft donor cells. CDR3 sequence (DNA): TGTGCCAGCAGCTTAGGGCTCGAGACCCAGTACTTC. It translates to CASSLGLETQYF.